These 13 T cell receptor beta chains were all obtained from the same sample, sequenced in a study of blood T cell repertoires in COVID-19 (dated by TCRdb to 2020 to 2021). Libraries were prepared through the immunoSEQ multiplex PCR assay. Imported from immuneACCESS, the table was reduced by TCRdb to in-frame sequences with V and J called. These copies leave out some clones; in studies compared against another copy, an unresolved V gene accounts for under half, and the cause of the remainder is not known. Present in this sample are about 120,000 clones, over 60% of which were seen just once. In total, the top ten clones hold 3.5% to 4.5% of the sample. The sample consisted of peripheral blood. The receptors shown here come from a woman aged 80 or over with acute or convalescent COVID-19.

The table lists this clone with a few counts. V is TRBV28 and J is TRBJ1-3, with unresolved D. CDR1 is MDHEN and CDR2 is SYDVKM in the germline V gene. The CDR3 is made up of 14 amino acids. The ends were cut back, 2 bases at V and 0 bases at J, with 5 bases in the middle. The CDR3 region has the DNA TGTGCCAGCAGTTTAAAACTCTCTGGAAACACCATATATTTT. Translation: CASSLKLSGNTIYF. Filled out from reference TRBV28 and TRBJ1-3, the complete variable domain reads DVKVTQSSRYLVKRTGEKVFLECVQDMDHENMFWYRQDPGLGLRLIYFSYDVKMKEKGDIPEGYSVSREKKERFSLILESASTNQTSMYLCASSLKLSGNTIYFGEGSWLTVV.

The J gene is TRBJ1-1, the V gene TRBV28; D is unclear. Trimming shortened V by 6 bases and J by 1 base, and 9 bases separated the two germline ends. The CDR3 has 13 residues. Germline assignment: CDR1 MDHEN and CDR2 SYDVKM. DNA of the CDR3: TGTGCCAGCAGCCTTTCTTGGAACACTGAAGCTTTCTTT. It yields the protein CASSLSWNTEAFF.

The rearrangement links TRBV10-2 to TRBJ2-1; maybe TRBD2 (5 bases). The germline V gene encodes CDR1 WSHSY and CDR2 SAAADI. Trimming removed 2 bases from V and 15 bases from J, with 17 bases in between. This CDR3 spans 13 amino acids. CDR3 in DNA: TGCGCCAGCAGTGAGACCGGACTTTTTTCCCCGTTCTTC. This gives the protein CASSETGLFSPFF.

This sequence joins TRBV4-2 and TRBJ2-1; perhaps TRBD2 as D (6 bases). V was shortened by 0 bases and J by 6 bases, with 12 bases between the two germline ends. There are 15 residues in the CDR3. Germline CDR1 reads LGHNA; CDR2 reads YNFKEQ. The CDR3 region has the DNA TGTGCCAGCAGCCAAGATCTGGGGGGATTCAATGAGCAGTTCTTC. It encodes CASSQDLGGFNEQFF.

This rearrangement joins TRBV28 to TRBJ1-1, with D maybe TRBD1 (6 bases). Trimming took off 8 bases at V and 6 bases at J, with 16 bases between the two ends. The CDR3 covers 13 residues. From germline, CDR1 is MDHEN and CDR2 SYDVKM. CDR3 bases: TGTGCCAGCTACTTAAAGGGGGGGGCTGAAGCTTTCTTT. This codes for CASYLKGGAEAFF.

The chain uses TRBV19 and TRBJ1-1; D gene unclear. Trimming stripped 3 bases from V and 0 bases from J, with 5 bases between. CDR1 LNHDA and CDR2 SQIVND come from the germline V gene (reference sequence). CDR3 length: 13 residues. CDR3 in amino acids: CASSIQVNTEAFF. The CDR3 nucleotides are TGTGCCAGTAGTATCCAGGTGAACACTGAAGCTTTCTTT.

J is TRBJ1-3 and V is TRBV18; the D gene is possibly TRBD1 (6 bases). CDR1 and CDR2 (germline): KGHSH, LQKENI. Trimming stripped 6 bases from V and 5 bases from J, with 20 bases between. CDR3 length: 16 residues. CDR3 in DNA: TGTGCCAGCTCTACCAGGGACACGGTAGAGAGAAACACCATATATTTT. Translating gives CASSTRDTVERNTIYF. Based on the CDR3 plus reference TRBV18 and TRBJ1-3, the full variable domain is NAGVMQNPRHLVRRRGQEARLRCSPMKGHSHVYWYRQLPEEGLKFMVYLQKENIIDESGMPKERFSAEFPKEGPSILRIQQVVRGDSAAYFCASSTRDTVERNTIYFGEGSWLTVV.

This clone has more than one count but fewer than ten. The V call is TRBV6-5, the J call TRBJ2-5; TRBD2 might be the D (5 bases). Germline values: CDR1 MNHEY, CDR2 SVGAGI. Trimming removed 2 bases from V and 7 bases from J, with 11 bases in between. This CDR3 spans 13 amino acids. DNA of the CDR3: TGTGCCAGCAGTTACCGGGGTAGAGGGACCCAGTACTTC. Translating gives CASSYRGRGTQYF.

The chain combines TRBV19 with TRBJ2-1, with D possibly being TRBD2 (5 bases). The CDR3 contains 12 residues. Germline assignment: CDR1 LNHDA and CDR2 SQIVND (reference sequence). V was trimmed by 3 bases and J by 9 bases, leaving 9 bases between them. CDR3: CASSISVSEQFF. The CDR3 DNA follows: TGTGCCAGTAGTATTAGCGTTAGTGAGCAGTTCTTC.

The rearrangement joins TRBV4-2 to TRBJ1-1; D gene ambiguous. The CDR3 is made up of 13 amino acids. Trimming pared 1 base from V and 2 bases from J, leaving 5 bases between. Germline CDR1 reads LGHNA; CDR2 reads YNFKEQ. DNA for the CDR3: TGTGCCAGCAGCCAAGTTCTAAACACTGAAGCTTTCTTT. Its protein product is CASSQVLNTEAFF.

V and J are TRBV4-2 and TRBJ2-1; 11 bases are shared with TRBD2. With 4 bases clipped from V and 6 bases from J, the junction kept 8 bases outside the gene matches. This CDR3 has 16 amino acids. Germline V gene lookup returns CDR1 LGHNA and CDR2 YNFKEQ. The CDR3 sequence is CASSPSELAGGNEQFF. The DNA of the CDR3 is TGTGCCAGCAGCCCGTCGGAGCTAGCGGGAGGCAATGAGCAGTTCTTC.

The chain links TRBV10-1 to TRBJ1-3, with D unresolved. In germline, CDR1 is WNHNN, CDR2 SYGVQD (reference sequence). The V and J ends lost 6 bases and 1 base respectively, with 4 bases between them. The CDR3 sequence is 12 residues long. The CDR3 sequence: CASSQSGNTIYF. In DNA form, the CDR3 reads TGCGCCAGCAGCCAGTCTGGAAACACCATATATTTT.

This chain uses TRBV30 with TRBJ2-7, with a tentative D call TRBD1 (6 bases). The germline gives CDR1 GTSNPN, CDR2 SVGIG (reference sequence). CDR3 size: 14 residues. V dropped 2 bases and J dropped 1 base, with 12 bases sitting between them. The CDR3 loop is CAWSLGGTSYEQYF. Written as DNA, the CDR3 is TGTGCCTGGAGTTTAGGGGGTACATCCTACGAGCAGTACTTC.